The rows below give T cell receptor beta chains drawn from one sample of a study of blood T cell repertoires in COVID-19. The protocol was immunoSEQ multiplex PCR, while the TCRdb copy is restricted to in-frame clones and leaves out a portion. The sample carries around 100,000 clones, approximately 84% recorded once. What was sequenced was peripheral blood. These receptors all come from a man aged 60 to 75 with acute or convalescent COVID-19. CDR3s include the opening cysteine and the closing phenylalanine or tryptophan. Each record gives: D gene, clone size, V gene, J gene, CDR3 protein, CDR3 DNA. D genes are given only for firm matches. Clone size is stated in some rows and not others, as once, few, many or a class when expanded.

TRBD1	few	TRBV5-6	TRBJ2-7	CASSLEGGRYEQYF	TGTGCCAGCAGCTTGGAAGGGGGCCGGTACGAGCAGTACTTC
NA	NA	TRBV5-1	TRBJ2-2	CASSFGGAGNTGELFF	TGCGCCAGCAGCTTCGGAGGGGCGGGGAACACCGGGGAGCTGTTTTTT
TRBD1	NA	TRBV19	TRBJ2-3	CASKPRDRISDTQYF	TGTGCCAGTAAACCGAGGGACAGGATTTCAGATACGCAGTATTTT
NA	many	TRBV7-9	TRBJ1-2	CASSEAGTGGYGYTF	TGTGCCAGCAGCGAGGCGGGCACGGGGGGCTATGGCTACACCTTC
TRBD1	NA	TRBV6-5	TRBJ1-1	CASSPTGRGEAFF	TGTGCCAGCAGTCCGACAGGGCGGGGTGAAGCTTTCTTT
TRBD2	NA	TRBV15	TRBJ2-2	CATSLFGLANTGELFF	TGTGCCACCAGCCTTTTCGGACTAGCGAACACCGGGGAGCTGTTTTTT
TRBD1	NA	TRBV29-1	TRBJ1-4	CSVRQGDEKLFF	TGCAGCGTCAGACAGGGAGATGAAAAACTGTTTTTT
NA	NA	TRBV5-6	TRBJ1-4	CASSVGRREKLFF	TGTGCCAGCAGCGTAGGGAGGCGGGAAAAACTGTTTTTT
TRBD2	NA	TRBV6-2/TRBV6-3	TRBJ2-3	CASSYSTSGRAMDTQYF	TGTGCCAGCAGTTACTCGACTAGCGGGAGGGCCATGGATACGCAGTATTTT
NA	NA	TRBV29-1	TRBJ2-2	CSAEGDAGELFF	TGCAGTGCTGAGGGGGACGCCGGGGAGCTGTTTTTT
NA	NA	TRBV7-6	TRBJ1-4	CASSLVSGTNEKLFF	TGTGCCAGCAGCTTAGTTTCAGGGACTAATGAAAAACTGTTTTTT
TRBD2	NA	TRBV18	TRBJ2-1	CASSSGKSISSYNEQFF	TGTGCCAGCTCTAGCGGGAAGTCGATAAGCTCCTACAATGAGCAGTTCTTC
NA	NA	TRBV18	TRBJ1-5	CASSPTRDQPQHF	TGTGCCAGCTCACCGACGAGGGATCAGCCCCAGCATTTT
TRBD2	NA	TRBV14	TRBJ2-1	CASSPLAGRSYNEQFF	TGTGCCAGCAGCCCGTTAGCGGGGCGCTCCTACAATGAGCAGTTCTTC
NA	NA	TRBV6-5	TRBJ2-2	CASLEGNTGELFF	TGTGCCAGCTTAGAGGGTAACACCGGGGAGCTGTTTTTT
NA	once	TRBV3-1/TRBV3-2	TRBJ1-2	CASSQDPILDYGYTF	TGTGCCAGCAGCCAAGATCCGATCTTAGACTATGGCTACACCTTC
TRBD2	NA	TRBV7-8	TRBJ2-5	CASSPARPSGRVKTQYF	TGTGCCAGCAGCCCCGCTCGGCCTAGCGGGAGGGTAAAGACCCAGTACTTC
TRBD1	NA	TRBV5-1	TRBJ1-4	CASSPDRATNEKLFF	TGCGCCAGCAGCCCGGACAGGGCGACGAATGAAAAACTGTTTTTT
TRBD1	NA	TRBV19	TRBJ1-2	CASSIGRGQFGYTF	TGTGCCAGTAGTATAGGCAGGGGGCAATTCGGCTACACCTTC
NA	few	TRBV2	TRBJ1-5	CASSGRGDQPQHF	TGTGCCAGCAGTGGTCGGGGGGATCAGCCCCAGCATTTT
NA	NA	TRBV2	TRBJ2-2	CASSEQGKLAGELFF	TGTGCCAGCAGTGAACAGGGGAAGTTGGCCGGGGAGCTGTTTTTT
TRBD2	NA	TRBV5-4	TRBJ2-3	CASRAGTSGRFSTDTQYF	TGTGCCAGCAGGGCCGGGACTAGCGGGAGGTTTAGCACAGATACGCAGTATTTT
TRBD2	NA	TRBV27	TRBJ2-2	CASSLFLAGGSTRTGELFF	TGTGCCAGCAGTTTATTCCTAGCGGGAGGATCTACCCGCACCGGGGAGCTGTTTTTT
NA	NA	TRBV6-5	TRBJ1-1	CASRTKMNTEAFF	TGTGCCAGCAGGACAAAGATGAACACTGAAGCTTTCTTT
TRBD2	NA	TRBV19	TRBJ2-5	CATRLAGNAKTQYF	TGTGCCACGAGACTAGCGGGAAATGCAAAGACCCAGTACTTC
NA	NA	TRBV28	TRBJ1-1	CASTRRRGTEAFF	TGTGCCAGCACCCGCAGGAGGGGAACTGAAGCTTTCTTT